This T cell receptor beta chain emerged from a study of response to subunit inactivated influenza vaccine. Study observations and caveats: Authors proposed each seasonal influenza vaccination draws in few new T cells.

One entry per CDR3 protein, called by TCRdb with MiXCR from the RT-PCR reads. Of 800,000 to 1,000,000 distinct CDR3 sequences in the sample, about 20% were seen once. This clonotype turned up a few times. Its antigen is not identified. The CDR3 covers 15 residues. Trimming removed 4 bases from V and 3 bases from J, with 16 bases in between. Germline-derived CDR1 and CDR2 are MDHEN and SYDVKM. This sample comprised PBMCs from blood, obtained 5 to 6 days after vaccination. This chain joins TRBV28 and TRBJ2-7, with D perhaps TRBD1 or TRBD2 (5 bases each). This clonotype was sampled from a man aged 45-65 years who received an inactivated influenza vaccine. CDR3 residues: CASSYPGAGSYEQYF. The CDR3 DNA sequence: TGTGCCAGCAGTTACCCCGGGGCAGGAAGCTACGAGCAGTACTTC.